This T cell receptor beta chain emerged from a study of human T cells and chemical hapten exposure. About the study: Variability of per-sample TCR yields stemmed mainly from small differences in pooled library volume.

Noted time point: patch test 2, 6 weeks after DPC sensitization. The treatment here: therapeutic diphenylcyclopropenone sensitization with weekly scalp DPC. This clonotype was seen ten or more times. Deletions cut 5 bases from V and 5 bases from J, with 13 bases between. The CDR3 consists of 14 residues. From germline, CDR1 is LNHDA and CDR2 SQIVND (reference sequence). TCRdb itself ran the RACE reads through MiXCR, one entry per CDR3 protein. The sample carries approximately 120,000 distinct CDR3 sequences, 9% to 9.5% recorded once. The sequence was obtained from a middle-aged woman with alopecia areata. Some clones in this sample may be carry-over from other donors' samples. The J gene is TRBJ2-1, the V gene TRBV19; D is tentatively TRBD1 or TRBD2 (5 bases each). The specimen comprised whole blood, sampled in connection with sensitization to the hapten diphenylcyclopropenone (DPC). The CDR3 DNA reads as TGTGCCAGTAGTGGGGCCGCCGGGAACAATGAGCAGTTCTTC. As protein: CASSGAAGNNEQFF.